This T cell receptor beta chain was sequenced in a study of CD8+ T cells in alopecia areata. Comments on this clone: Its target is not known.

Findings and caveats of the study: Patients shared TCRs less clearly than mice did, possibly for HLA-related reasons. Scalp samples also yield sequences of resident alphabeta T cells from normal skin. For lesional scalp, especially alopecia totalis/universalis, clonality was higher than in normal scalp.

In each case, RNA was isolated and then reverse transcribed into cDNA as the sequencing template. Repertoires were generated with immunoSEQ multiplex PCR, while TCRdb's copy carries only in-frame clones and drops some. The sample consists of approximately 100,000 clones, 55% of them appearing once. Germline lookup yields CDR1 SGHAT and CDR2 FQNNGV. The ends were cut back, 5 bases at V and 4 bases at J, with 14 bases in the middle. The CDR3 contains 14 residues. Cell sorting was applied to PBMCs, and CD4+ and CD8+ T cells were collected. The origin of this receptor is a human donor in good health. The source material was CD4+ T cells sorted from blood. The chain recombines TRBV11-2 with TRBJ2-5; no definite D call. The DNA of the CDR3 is TGTGCCAGCAGCCAGCAGCTTAGGCCAGAGACCCAGTACTTC. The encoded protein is CASSQQLRPETQYF.